The clone carrying this T cell receptor beta chain was observed a handful of times. The data originate from a study of patients and donors after allogeneic stem cell transplantation. TCRdb ran MiXCR on the RT-PCR reads and lists one entry per CDR3 protein. The sample carries 900,000 to 1,000,000 distinct CDR3 sequences, approximately 18% recorded once. V was clipped by 0 bases and J by 5 bases, with 8 bases between them. Germline V gene data show CDR1 as SGHKS and CDR2 as YYEKEE (reference sequence). The CDR3 covers 13 residues. Input material: blood, either unsorted or a sorted T cell fraction (not recorded which). This chain connects TRBV5-5 to TRBJ2-5; D gene uncertain. The TCR comes from a human donor who was either an allogeneic HSCT recipient or a stem cell or donor lymphocyte infusion donor (not recorded which). It is not recorded whose cells these are; they may come from a transplant donor. CDR3 sequence reads: CASSLVVFETQYF. CDR3 coding DNA: TGTGCCAGCAGCTTGGTTGTATTCGAGACCCAGTACTTC. The whole variable domain, remainder taken from reference TRBV5-5 and TRBJ2-5, is DAGVTQSPTHLIKTRGQQVTLRCSPISGHKSVSWYQQVLGQGPQFIFQYYEKEERGRGNFPDRFSARQFPNYSSELNVNALLLGDSALYLCASSLVVFETQYFGPGTRLLVL.